This T cell receptor beta chain was recovered during a study of graft-versus-host responses after intestinal transplantation. Broader study findings: The recipient marrow held GvH clones, and some of them showed up first in ileum or blood. Peak circulating GvH clone levels tracked with early post-transplant HvG declines. Allografts from individuals with graft-donor T cell macrochimerism displayed high graft-versus-host to host-versus-graft clonal ratios.

Some clones are missing from TCRdb's copy, which holds only in-frame ones; the method was immunoSEQ multiplex PCR. The table lists some 39,000 clones, about nine tenths of them singletons. Regarding this clone: Its target is unknown.

This CDR3 spans 16 amino acids. Germline V gives CDR1 SGDLS, CDR2 YYNGEE. V was shortened by 4 bases and J by 0 bases, with 15 bases between the two germline ends. This chain connects TRBV9 to TRBJ2-3; TRBD2 is a possible D gene (6 bases). Sequenced material: PBMCs, taken approximately 270 days after transplant. This sequence was found in a human patient who received an intestinal transplant, so some T cells may come from the graft donor. The DNA of the CDR3 is TGTGCCAGCAGCCCAAGGTGGGGGGACAGCACAGATACGCAGTATTTT. Translated: CASSPRWGDSTDTQYF.